This TCR beta chain was sequenced during a study of shared clonotypes between healthy human individuals. Study observations and caveats: Non-shared clonotypes showed lower generation probabilities than clonotypes common to all four donors. Rarefaction indicated that sorted-subset sequencing remained incomplete although depth was large.

It was about 180 ng DNA, about 30,000 T cell genomes, that sorted-subset replicate PCRs used. Some clones are missing from TCRdb's copy, which holds only in-frame ones; the method was immunoSEQ multiplex PCR. The data contain nearly 1,000,000 clones, 70% to 85% of them singletons. Into CD45RA+ naive and CD45RA-negative memory subsets, the CD4+ cells were split. On this clone: The antigen is not known.

V trimming: 6 bases; J trimming: 4 bases; junction bases outside the gene matches: 7. The CDR3 has 15 amino acids. Per the germline V gene, CDR1 is MNHNS and CDR2 is SASEGT. The sequence was obtained from a man younger than 30 in good health. The rearrangement links TRBV6-1 to TRBJ1-3; 9 bases are shared with TRBD1. The source material was memory CD4+ T cells sorted from blood. The subset: CD45RA-negative fraction. The CDR3 nucleotides are TGTGCCAGCAGCGCGACAGGGGGTCGAGGAAACACCATATATTTT. It is translated as CASSATGGRGNTIYF.